This entry concerns a single TCR beta chain. CD45RO-negative, CCR7-positively selected cells formed the naive CD8 fraction, excluding terminally differentiated effector memory CD45RA+ cells. The source of the sample is a study of shared clonotypes between healthy human individuals. The V gene's germline CDR1 is GTSNPN and CDR2 SVGIG (reference sequence). The CDR3 is made up of 13 amino acids. Deletions cut 3 bases from V and 2 bases from J, with 11 bases between. Samples underwent the assay at deep level. Under the authors' procedure: ImmunoSEQ supplied junction-only sequences lacking quality scores, so filtering was different. The method was immunoSEQ multiplex PCR; TCRdb's version includes in-frame clones alone and lacks a portion of them. From that table come the V and J calls and clone size; the DNA was used to work out D and trimming. The sample records roughly 890,000 clones, 85% to 95% being singletons.

The source material was naive CD8+ T cells sorted from blood. The TCR sequence derives from a man aged 30 to 45 in good health. V and J are TRBV30 and TRBJ2-7; TRBD1 or TRBD2 may be the D gene (7 bases each). The CDR3 loop reads CAWRAGGAYEQYF. The CDR3 nucleotides are TGTGCCTGGAGGGCAGGGGGGGCCTACGAGCAGTACTTC. The full variable domain, rest sourced from reference TRBV30 and TRBJ2-7, is SQTIHQWPATLVQPVGSPLSLECTVEGTSNPNLYWYRQAAGRGLQLLFYSVGIGQISSEVPQNLSASRPQDRQFILSSKKLLLSDSGFYLCAWRAGGAYEQYFGPGTRLTVT.